Presented here are 29 T cell receptor beta chains from one specimen sequenced in a study of blood T cell repertoires in COVID-19. Libraries were prepared by immunoSEQ multiplex PCR; TCRdb keeps only in-frame clonotypes and omits some of them. The table shows 60,000 to 65,000 clones, with roughly 71% occurring only once. Sequencing used peripheral blood. The origin of the receptors is an elderly woman with acute or convalescent COVID-19.

The rearrangement joins TRBV11-3 to TRBJ2-3; tentative D call: TRBD2 (6 bases). The germline V gene has CDR1 SGHNT and CDR2 YENEEA. Trimming removed 2 bases from V and 2 bases from J, with 20 bases in between. The CDR3 contains 18 residues. The CDR3 DNA reads TGTGCCAGCAGCTTAAGGCCGGGTCGGGGAGGATCCACAGATACGCAGTATTTT. Protein product: CASSLRPGRGGSTDTQYF.

The rearrangement links TRBV6-5 to TRBJ2-3; no clear D. Germline CDR1 MNHEY, CDR2 SVGAGI. The V end lost 7 bases, the J end lost 1 base, and 12 bases lay between the germline ends. CDR3 size: 14 residues. The CDR3 loop reads CASTPMAGTDTQYF. CDR3 bases: TGTGCCAGCACCCCCATGGCCGGCACAGATACGCAGTATTTT.

This clone has a handful of counts. The chain links TRBV5-1 to TRBJ2-1, with D tentatively TRBD2 (6 bases). Trimming pared 7 bases from V and 5 bases from J, leaving 13 bases between. The CDR3 contains 13 residues. Looked up from germline, CDR1 is SGHRS and CDR2 is YFSETQ. CDR3 region: CASSHGGNNEQFF. The DNA for the CDR3 is TGCGCCAGCTCCCACGGGGGTAACAATGAGCAGTTCTTC.

This clone occurred a few times. The chain carries TRBV7-2 and TRBJ2-5; 10 bases map to TRBD2. The CDR3 consists of 14 residues. Unmatched junction bases numbered 5, after V lost 6 bases and J lost 4 bases. From germline, CDR1 is SGHTA and CDR2 FQGNSA. The CDR3 loop reads CASSLAGVLETQYF. The CDR3 coding sequence is TGTGCCAGCAGTCTAGCGGGAGTATTAGAGACCCAGTACTTC. The full variable domain, rest sourced from reference TRBV7-2 and TRBJ2-5, is GAGVSQSPSNKVTEKGKDVELRCDPISGHTALYWYRQSLGQGLEFLIYFQGNSAPDKSGLPSDRFSAERTGGSVSTLTIQRTQQEDSAVYLCASSLAGVLETQYFGPGTRLLVL.

This clone was recorded a few times. The V call is TRBV19, the J call TRBJ1-2; 10 bases are a match to TRBD1. In germline, CDR1 is LNHDA, CDR2 SQIVND (reference sequence). This CDR3 is built from 15 residues. The ends lost 4 bases at V and 6 bases at J; junction bases unmatched: 8. The CDR3 is CASSTRQGALHGYTF. The CDR3 coding sequence is TGTGCCAGTAGTACAAGACAGGGGGCTTTGCATGGCTACACCTTC.

As DNA, the CDR3 is TGTGCCACCCACTGGACTAGCGGGCAGAGCTCCTACAATGAGCAGTTCTTC. It yields the protein CATHWTSGQSSYNEQFF. V and J are TRBV24-1 and TRBJ2-1, with TRBD2 identical over 11 bases. Germline V lookup: CDR1 KGHDR, CDR2 SFDVKD. The CDR3 extends over 17 amino acids. The V gene end was trimmed by 9 bases and the J gene end by 0 bases; junction bases not matched to a gene: 9.

This clone was picked up a small number of times. The chain has TRBV19 and TRBJ1-6; no clear D. Looked up from germline, CDR1 is LNHDA and CDR2 is SQIVND (reference sequence). The germline V and J ends were trimmed by 6 bases and 7 bases, with 7 bases remaining between them. The CDR3 runs to 12 residues. The CDR3 nucleotides are TGTGCCAGTAGCCACAGAAATTCACCCCTCCACTTT. Its translation is CASSHRNSPLHF.

This clone was counted only a few times. CDR3 residues: CAAGQGVTDTQYF. The CDR3 nucleotides read TGTGCCGCAGGACAGGGGGTCACAGATACGCAGTATTTT. The V gene is TRBV2, the J gene TRBJ2-3, with 10 nucleotides matching TRBD1. Trimming at V came to 11 bases and at J to 2 bases, leaving 4 bases not matched to a gene. Germline loops: CDR1 SNHLY, CDR2 FYNNEI. There are 13 residues in the CDR3.

This chain links TRBV24-1 with TRBJ2-3; D is perhaps TRBD1 (6 bases). The CDR3 length is 15 residues. Germline lookup yields CDR1 KGHDR and CDR2 SFDVKD. Trimming took off 4 bases at V and 2 bases at J, with 12 bases between the two ends. The CDR3 DNA follows: TGTGCCACCAGTGAAGGGGACACGTCCACAGATACGCAGTATTTT. This translates into CATSEGDTSTDTQYF.

The chain has TRBV7-6 and TRBJ1-5, with D perhaps matching TRBD1 (5 bases). V was pared by 1 base and J by 7 bases, with 11 bases between. Germline assignment: CDR1 SGHVS and CDR2 FNYEAQ. The CDR3 runs 14 residues. The CDR3 region is CASSLGPGGQPQHF. In DNA, the CDR3 is TGTGCCAGCAGCTTAGGGCCGGGGGGGCAGCCCCAGCATTTT.

The V call is TRBV29-1, the J call TRBJ2-6; D gene uncertain. Trimming shortened V by 6 bases and J by 0 bases, and 6 bases separated the two germline ends. The CDR3 is 13 residues long. Germline values: CDR1 SQVTM, CDR2 ANQGSEA. CDR3 in amino acids: CSVLLSGANVLTF. The CDR3 DNA sequence: TGCAGCGTCCTCCTCTCTGGGGCCAACGTCCTGACTTTC.

The J gene is TRBJ1-6, the V gene TRBV27; the D gene is possibly TRBD1 (5 bases). The CDR3 runs 13 residues. From germline, CDR1 is MNHEY and CDR2 SMNVEV (reference sequence). V lost 8 bases and J lost 7, with 12 bases in between. This CDR3 reads CASAGLQNSPLHF. In DNA, the CDR3 is TGTGCCAGCGCGGGACTCCAGAATTCACCCCTCCACTTT.

The chain carries TRBV4-2 and TRBJ2-5; no definite D call. V gave up 0 bases and J gave up 2 bases, with 7 bases separating them. This CDR3 is 14 amino acids long. Germline lookup yields CDR1 LGHNA and CDR2 YNFKEQ. The chain's CDR3 is CASSQDLRQETQYF. The CDR3 region has the DNA TGTGCCAGCAGCCAAGATCTCAGGCAAGAGACCCAGTACTTC.

The chain combines TRBV7-6 with TRBJ1-3; 8 bases agree with TRBD1. This CDR3 has 15 amino acids. Per the germline V gene, CDR1 is SGHVS and CDR2 is FNYEAQ. V gave up 5 bases and J gave up 2 bases; unmatched junction bases: 5. In nucleotides, the CDR3 is TGTGCCAGCAGCCTTCCAGGGGGCCCTGGAAACACCATATATTTT. It translates to CASSLPGGPGNTIYF.

This chain connects TRBV20-1 to TRBJ2-7; D not resolved. The CDR3 length is 11 residues. Germline CDR1 and CDR2: DFQATT and SNEGSKA (reference sequence). V lost 2 bases, J lost 3 bases, and 5 bases lay in between. The CDR3: CSARSVYEQYF. CDR3 nucleotides: TGCAGTGCTAGAAGCGTCTACGAGCAGTACTTC.

The CDR3 protein is CASSIRRRAISGANVLTF. The CDR3 bases are TGTGCCAGTAGTATAAGGAGGAGGGCGATCTCTGGGGCCAACGTCCTGACTTTC. The rearrangement uses TRBV19 and TRBJ2-6; possibly TRBD2 for D (6 bases). There are 18 residues in the CDR3. The V end was cut by 2 bases, the J end by 0 bases, with 14 bases between. Germline V gene data show CDR1 as LNHDA and CDR2 as SQIVND (reference sequence).

This rearrangement joins TRBV5-1 to TRBJ2-6; possible D gene TRBD1, 5 bases. The germline CDR1 and CDR2 sequences are SGHRS and YFSETQ. V lost 1 base, J lost 0 bases, and 17 bases lay in between. This CDR3 contains 19 residues. The CDR3 here is CASSLSGQKSYSGANVLTF. Here the CDR3 DNA reads TGCGCCAGCAGCTTGAGTGGACAAAAATCCTACTCTGGGGCCAACGTCCTGACTTTC.

The V gene is TRBV7-3, the J gene TRBJ2-2; possibly TRBD1 for D (6 bases). The CDR3 is 15 amino acids. V was trimmed by 5 bases and J by 1 base, leaving 11 bases between them. Germline assignment: CDR1 SGHTA and CDR2 FQGTGA. DNA of the CDR3: TGTGCCAGCAGCCTTTTGACAGGGAACACCGGGGAGCTGTTTTTT. This encodes CASSLLTGNTGELFF.

This chain uses TRBV4-3 with TRBJ2-7, with D maybe TRBD2 (5 bases). V was cut by 4 bases and J by 0 bases, with 10 bases left in between. The CDR3 has 14 residues. Germline V gives CDR1 LGHNA, CDR2 YSLEER. DNA for the CDR3: TGCGCCAGCAGCCCAGCGGTTAGCTCCTACGAGCAGTACTTC. Its protein is CASSPAVSSYEQYF.

The V and J genes are TRBV7-2 and TRBJ2-1; D is perhaps TRBD1 (6 bases). The CDR3 has 15 residues. Trimming pared 5 bases from V and 7 bases from J, leaving 18 bases between. Germline V gives CDR1 SGHTA, CDR2 FQGNSA. Here the CDR3 DNA reads TGTGCCAGCAGCCCACAGGGTATAGTGCGGAATGAGCAGTTCTTC. This sequence encodes CASSPQGIVRNEQFF.

A few counts support this clone. The gene calls are TRBV19 and TRBJ1-2; D gene ambiguous. The CDR3 contains 14 residues. V was cut by 1 base and J by 5 bases, with 11 bases left in between. Germline assignment: CDR1 LNHDA and CDR2 SQIVND (reference sequence). Here the CDR3 DNA reads TGTGCCAGTAGTATAGCGACAATCGAATATGGCTACACCTTC. Its translation: CASSIATIEYGYTF.

The V and J genes are TRBV5-1 and TRBJ1-6; D gene uncertain. The germline V gene has CDR1 SGHRS and CDR2 YFSETQ. Between the trimmed V and J ends, which lost 2 bases and 8 bases, there was a span of 8 bases. CDR3 length: 13 amino acids. The CDR3 coding sequence is TGCGCCAGCAGCTTAGACCTAGATTCACCCCTCCACTTT. Translated, it gives CASSLDLDSPLHF.

This sequence joins TRBV21-1 and TRBJ2-5; TRBD2 reflects the table's D call only, with no check against the DNA. TRBV21-1 is given as a pseudogene. The CDR3 contains 14 residues. CDR3 sequence: CASTPSGGEETQYF. The CDR3 region has the DNA TGTGCCAGCACCCCTTCTGGGGGGGAAGAGACCCAGTACTTC.

This chain links TRBV6-1 with TRBJ1-2; 12 bases agree with TRBD1. Germline V lookup: CDR1 MNHNS, CDR2 SASEGT. The CDR3 contains 17 residues. The trim removed 3 bases at V and 4 bases at J, leaving 9 bases unmatched. The CDR3 reads CASSDFRDRGRLYGYTF. Here the CDR3 DNA reads TGTGCCAGCAGTGACTTCAGGGACAGGGGGCGCCTCTATGGCTACACCTTC.

CDR3 residues: CASSSTGEEGEKLFF. The CDR3 coding sequence is TGTGCCAGCAGTTCGACAGGGGAGGAAGGGGAAAAACTGTTTTTT. This rearrangement joins TRBV6-5 to TRBJ1-4; 8 nucleotides match TRBD1. Germline V lookup: CDR1 MNHEY, CDR2 SVGAGI. The CDR3 length is 15 residues. After removal of 4 bases from V and 8 bases from J, the junction contained 9 bases not matched to a gene.

The rearrangement joins TRBV10-1 to TRBJ2-7; the match to TRBD1 covers 9 bases. The V segment lost 8 bases and the J segment 1 base; nucleotides outside the gene matches: 15. Germline-derived CDR1 and CDR2 are WNHNN and SYGVQD (reference sequence). The CDR3 is 17 residues long. Here the CDR3 reads CASSYETGQGSSYEQYF. CDR3 sequence (DNA): TGCGCCAGCTCCTACGAGACTGGACAGGGGTCTTCCTACGAGCAGTACTTC.

V gene TRBV6-5 combines with J gene TRBJ2-7, with D possibly matching TRBD1 (8 bases). Germline V gene lookup returns CDR1 MNHEY and CDR2 SVGAGI. The V end was cut by 6 bases, the J end by 7 bases, with 13 bases between. The CDR3 runs to 12 residues. Here the CDR3 reads CASRNRGGEQYF. As DNA, the CDR3 is TGTGCCAGCAGAAACAGGGGGGGTGAGCAGTACTTC.

This chain uses TRBV6-1 with TRBJ1-2; D is unclear. Trimming stripped 3 bases from V and 7 bases from J, with 9 bases between. The CDR3 runs to 12 residues. The V gene's germline CDR1 is MNHNS and CDR2 SASEGT. CDR3 protein: CASSDVTGGYTF. The CDR3 DNA is TGTGCCAGCAGTGACGTCACGGGTGGCTACACCTTC.

The J gene is TRBJ2-7, the V gene TRBV19, with D possibly TRBD1 on 5 matching bases. There are 15 residues in the CDR3. Germline-derived CDR1 and CDR2 are LNHDA and SQIVND (reference sequence). V lost 4 bases to trimming and J lost 2 bases, with 15 bases between them. The CDR3 protein is CASSSDSNTAYEQYF. The CDR3 DNA is TGTGCCAGTAGTAGCGACAGTAATACTGCCTACGAGCAGTACTTC. Filled out from reference TRBV19 and TRBJ2-7, the complete variable domain reads DGGITQSPKYLFRKEGQNVTLSCEQNLNHDAMYWYRQDPGQGLRLIYYSQIVNDFQKGDIAEGYSVSREKKESFPLTVTSAQKNPTAFYLCASSSDSNTAYEQYFGPGTRLTVT.